Here is one TCR beta chain with its context. Excluded: other autoimmune disease, uncontrolled infection, pregnancy or lactation. PBMCs had their origin in fresh peripheral blood (around 10 ml). The authors amplified TCR beta CDR3 regions, and they did so from RNA transcripts for repertoire sequencing. Investigators did first-round RT-PCR with HTBI primers, then second-round multiplex PCR. TCRdb processed the multiplex PCR reads anew with MiXCR; each CDR3 protein has one entry. The sample records about 700,000 distinct CDR3 sequences, 35% to 50% being singletons. The sample comes from a study of Graves' ophthalmopathy and Graves' hyperthyroidism. The CDR3 contains 14 residues. Trimming shortened V by 3 bases and J by 3 bases, and 11 bases separated the two germline ends. CDR1 and CDR2 from the germline V gene are SEHNR and FQNEAQ (reference sequence).

Source material: peripheral blood. This sequence joins TRBV7-9 and TRBJ1-1; D perhaps matches TRBD1 (6 bases). The receptor was isolated from an adult man with Graves' ophthalmopathy. CDR3: CASSFQGQHTEAFF. CDR3 nucleotide sequence: TGTGCCAGCAGCTTCCAGGGGCAGCACACTGAAGCTTTCTTT.